Listed here is a single TCR beta chain. This sample was taken from a study of OX40 agonist ivuxolimab in advanced cancers. The wider study: Dose-escalation patients' cancers were hepatocellular carcinoma, melanoma, renal cell or head and neck cancer.

Here immunoSEQ multiplex PCR was the method, and the copy in TCRdb shows in-frame clones only, minus some. The table shows 51,000 or so clones, with around 74% occurring only once. Germline V lookup: CDR1 SGHTA, CDR2 FQGNSA. Trimming left V 4 bases short and J 2 bases short, with 15 bases between. CDR3 length equals 15 residues. This specimen was CD4+ or CD8+ T cells sorted from blood, taken in a trial of the OX40 agonist ivuxolimab. This TCR was sampled from an adult with an advanced solid tumor such as melanoma, head and neck, liver or kidney cancer. The chain carries TRBV7-2 and TRBJ2-7; maybe TRBD1 (5 bases). CDR3 nucleotide sequence: TGTGCCAGCAGCTCGACAGACAACGTCGCCTACGAGCAGTACTTC. Translated: CASSSTDNVAYEQYF.